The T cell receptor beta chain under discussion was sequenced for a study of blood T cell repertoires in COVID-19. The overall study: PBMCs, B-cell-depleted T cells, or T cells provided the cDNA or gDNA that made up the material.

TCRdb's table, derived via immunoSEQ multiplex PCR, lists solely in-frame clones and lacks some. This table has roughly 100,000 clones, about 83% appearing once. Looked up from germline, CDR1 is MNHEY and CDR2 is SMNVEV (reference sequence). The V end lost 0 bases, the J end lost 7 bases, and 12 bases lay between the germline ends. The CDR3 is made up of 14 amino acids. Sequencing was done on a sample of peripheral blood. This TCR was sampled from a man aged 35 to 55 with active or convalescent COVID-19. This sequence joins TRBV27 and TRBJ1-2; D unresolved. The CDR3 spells CASSLSLSGSGYTF. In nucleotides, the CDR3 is TGTGCCAGCAGTTTATCTCTCTCCGGGTCTGGCTACACCTTC.